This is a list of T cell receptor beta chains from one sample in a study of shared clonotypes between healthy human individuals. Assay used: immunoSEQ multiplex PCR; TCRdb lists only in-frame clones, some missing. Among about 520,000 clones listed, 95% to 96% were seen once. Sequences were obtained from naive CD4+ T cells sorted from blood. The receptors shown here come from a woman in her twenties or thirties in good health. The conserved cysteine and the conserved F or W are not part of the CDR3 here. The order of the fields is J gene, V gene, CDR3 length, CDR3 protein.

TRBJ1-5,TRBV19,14,ASSIVASYSNQPQH
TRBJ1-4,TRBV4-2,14,ASSQAPWTANEKLF
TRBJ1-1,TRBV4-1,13,ASSQDLLPNTEAF
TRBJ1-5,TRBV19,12,ARKQGRSNQPQH
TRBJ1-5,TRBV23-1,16,ASSPYDGHPYSNQPQH
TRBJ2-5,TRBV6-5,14,ASSFSGLAGVETQY
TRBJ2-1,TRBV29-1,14,SVVPSGRGSYNEQF
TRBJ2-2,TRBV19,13,ASSRGTANTGELF
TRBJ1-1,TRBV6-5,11,ASSYILHTEAF
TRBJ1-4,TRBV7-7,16,ASTMGAAALSTNEKLF
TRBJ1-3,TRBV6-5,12,ASSSTVSGNTIY
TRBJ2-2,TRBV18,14,ASSPGLPADTGELF
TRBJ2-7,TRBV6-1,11,ASSTGQGWEQY
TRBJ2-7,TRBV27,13,ASSPWTDGPWEQY
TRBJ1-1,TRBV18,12,ASSPGVGGSEAF
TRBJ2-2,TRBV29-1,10,SVERTTGELF
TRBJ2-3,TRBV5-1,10,ASSPRTDTQY
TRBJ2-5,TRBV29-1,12,SVSGQAQQETQY
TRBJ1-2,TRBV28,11,ASRPGVRYGYT
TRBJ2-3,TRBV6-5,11,ASRQLGTDTQY
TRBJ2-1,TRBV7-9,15,ASSLGGAGGAYNEQF
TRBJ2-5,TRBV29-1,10,SVVARGETQY
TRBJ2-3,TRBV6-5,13,ASRTRGSGIDTQY
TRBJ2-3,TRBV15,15,ATSRDIPAYSSDTQY
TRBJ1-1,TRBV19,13,ASSTPGGGRTEAF
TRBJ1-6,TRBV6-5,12,ASNKGGERSPLH
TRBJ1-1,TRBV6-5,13,ASSSDRGPNTEAF
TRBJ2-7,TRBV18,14,ASSPSGAISTYEQY
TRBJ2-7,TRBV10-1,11,ASSRQGSYEQY
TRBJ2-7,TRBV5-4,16,ASSLDRQLLKGRYEQY
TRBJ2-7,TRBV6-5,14,ASSYSRSNRDYEQY
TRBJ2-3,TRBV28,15,ASSFYLPEPSTDTQY
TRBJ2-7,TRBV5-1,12,ASSRTDGPYEQY
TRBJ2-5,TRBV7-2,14,ASSRGSGRGRETQY
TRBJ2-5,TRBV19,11,ASSPQGAKTQY
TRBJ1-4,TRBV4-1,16,ASSQQTGGLTTNEKLF
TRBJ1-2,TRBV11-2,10,ASSLAAQFLT
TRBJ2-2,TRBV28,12,ASISGQTTGELF
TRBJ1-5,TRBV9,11,ASSVDGNQPQH
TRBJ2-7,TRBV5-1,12,ASSFGLATDEQY
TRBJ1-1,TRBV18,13,ASSPFPGTNTEAF
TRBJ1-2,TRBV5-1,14,ASSLGPARNNYGYT
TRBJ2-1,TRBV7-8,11,ASSPGLSNEQF
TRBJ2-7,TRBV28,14,ASSATGTSGYYEQY
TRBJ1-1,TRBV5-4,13,ASSLLGEMNTEAF
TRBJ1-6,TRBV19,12,ASSMVNNNSPLH
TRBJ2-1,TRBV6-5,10,ASRNQDNEQF
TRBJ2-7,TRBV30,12,AWSQTSGITEQY
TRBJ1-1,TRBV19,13,ASSIGPGLNTEAF
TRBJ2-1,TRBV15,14,ATSRVGLVADNEQF
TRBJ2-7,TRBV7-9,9,ASSSVNEQY
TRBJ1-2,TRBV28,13,ASRRIRGTFYGYT
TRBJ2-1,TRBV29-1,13,SVGGQVYSYNEQF
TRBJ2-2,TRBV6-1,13,ASTKKPQGTGELF
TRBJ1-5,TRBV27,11,ASSFDRNQPQH